Listed below are T cell receptor beta chains from one sample, sequenced in a study of blood T cell repertoires in COVID-19. Here immunoSEQ multiplex PCR was the method, and the copy in TCRdb shows in-frame clones only, minus some. The table includes some 170,000 clones, about 86% detected once. Sequenced: peripheral blood. Receptors originate from a woman aged 70-85 years with COVID-19, enrolled during active disease. The CDR3 runs from the conserved cysteine through the conserved F or W. The order of the fields is J gene, V gene, D gene, clone size, CDR3 protein, CDR3 DNA. D genes are given only for firm matches. The size entry is marked missing in some rows and otherwise reads once, few, many or a size class.

>TRBJ2-2|TRBV7-7|TRBD2|few
CASSSPGLAGSGELFF
TGTGCTAGCAGCTCGCCGGGACTAGCGGGTTCCGGGGAGCTGTTTTTT
>TRBJ1-2|TRBV2|.|.
CAIDSFNYGYTF
TGTGCCATCGACAGCTTTAACTATGGCTACACCTTC
>TRBJ1-1|TRBV14|.|.
CASSRQGHGRNTEAFF
TGTGCCAGCAGCCGCCAAGGACACGGAAGGAACACTGAAGCTTTCTTT
>TRBJ2-7|TRBV2|.|once
CASSEYPGETYEQYF
TGTGCCAGCAGTGAATACCCAGGGGAAACCTACGAGCAGTACTTC
>TRBJ2-7|TRBV14|TRBD2|.
CASSRGASGLYEQYF
TGTGCCAGCAGCCGCGGGGCTAGCGGACTTTACGAGCAGTACTTC
>TRBJ1-6|TRBV19|.|.
CASNYGESSNSPLHF
TGTGCCAGTAATTACGGGGAGTCGTCTAATTCACCCCTCCACTTT
>TRBJ1-5|TRBV27|.|.
CASSEGGNQPQHF
TGTGCCAGCAGTGAAGGGGGTAATCAGCCCCAGCATTTT
>TRBJ2-7|TRBV4-2|.|once
CASTPLGRESHEQYF
TGTGCCAGCACCCCCTTAGGGCGGGAAAGCCACGAGCAGTACTTC
>TRBJ2-3|TRBV3-1/TRBV3-2|.|.
CASSQVSDTQYF
TGTGCCAGCAGCCAAGTATCCGATACGCAGTATTTT
>TRBJ2-1|TRBV5-1|TRBD2|.
CASSPWTSQNEQFF
TGCGCCAGCAGCCCTTGGACTAGCCAGAATGAGCAGTTCTTC
>TRBJ1-4|TRBV28|.|.
CASSLGQVNEKLFF
TGTGCCAGCAGTTTGGGTCAGGTTAATGAAAAACTGTTTTTT
>TRBJ1-1|TRBV10-3|.|.
CAMKVDGAYTEAFF
TGTGCCATGAAGGTGGATGGGGCCTACACTGAAGCTTTCTTT
>TRBJ2-1|TRBV7-2|TRBD2|once
CASCRTSGNNEQFF
TGTGCCAGCTGCCGGACTAGCGGAAACAATGAGCAGTTCTTC
>TRBJ2-2|TRBV6-6|.|.
CASSYGQGPNTGELFF
TGTGCCAGCAGTTATGGTCAGGGCCCGAACACCGGGGAGCTGTTTTTT
>TRBJ2-5|TRBV5-1|TRBD2|.
CASSLTSGRETQYF
TGCGCCAGCAGCTTGACTAGCGGGCGCGAGACCCAGTACTTC
>TRBJ1-5|TRBV19|.|.
CASTTTIGVRQPQHF
TGTGCCAGTACCACAACTATCGGGGTCCGACAGCCCCAGCATTTT
>TRBJ2-2|TRBV5-1|TRBD2|.
CASQLLGTTDTGELFF
TGCGCCAGTCAGCTCTTAGGGACTACAGACACCGGGGAGCTGTTTTTT
>TRBJ2-5|TRBV7-9|.|.
CASKTPRGETQYF
TGTGCCAGCAAAACCCCTAGGGGAGAGACCCAGTACTTC
>TRBJ1-1|TRBV13|TRBD1|.
CASSFEGPQGAVEAFF
TGTGCCAGCAGCTTTGAAGGGCCTCAGGGGGCAGTTGAAGCTTTCTTT
>TRBJ2-7|TRBV5-4|.|.
CASRPTHASYEQYF
TGTGCCAGCAGACCAACACATGCCTCCTACGAGCAGTACTTC
>TRBJ1-6|TRBV30|.|once
CAWSAGTPDNSPLHF
TGTGCCTGGAGCGCCGGGACACCTGATAATTCACCCCTCCACTTT
>TRBJ1-4|TRBV27|.|few
CASQAFATNEKLFF
TGTGCCAGCCAAGCCTTTGCAACTAATGAAAAACTGTTTTTT
>TRBJ2-5|TRBV6-1|.|.
CASSEVGGRTQYF
TGTGCCAGCAGTGAAGTCGGGGGTCGGACCCAGTACTTC
>TRBJ2-7|TRBV30|TRBD1|.
CAWGGTGGYEQYF
TGTGCCTGGGGCGGGACAGGGGGGTACGAGCAGTACTTC
>TRBJ1-2|TRBV11-2|.|once
CASSNLGGLGGYTF
TGTGCCAGCAGTAATCTGGGAGGGCTGGGTGGCTACACCTTC
>TRBJ2-5|TRBV30|.|.
CAWSVGGETQYF
TGTGCCTGGAGTGTGGGGGGAGAGACCCAGTACTTC
>TRBJ2-3|TRBV11-2|.|.
CASSLSDYTDTQYF
TGTGCCAGCAGCTTATCGGACTACACAGATACGCAGTATTTT
>TRBJ2-2|TRBV12-2|.|.
CASLPPLGDSYTGELFF
TGTGCGAGTCTCCCCCCCCTTGGGGACTCTTACACCGGGGAGCTGTTTTTT
>TRBJ2-5|TRBV11-2|TRBD1|.
CASSKTGVGQETQYF
TGTGCCAGCAGCAAGACAGGGGTTGGCCAAGAGACCCAGTACTTC
>TRBJ1-4|TRBV19|TRBD1|once
CASSADRNEKLFF
TGTGCCAGTTCGGCGGACAGGAACGAAAAACTGTTTTTT
>TRBJ2-5|TRBV5-1|TRBD2|.
CASSSGLAGGETQYF
TGCGCCAGCAGCTCTGGACTAGCGGGAGGGGAGACCCAGTACTTC
>TRBJ2-1|TRBV5-1|.|.
CASSLLARGLGHEQFF
TGCGCCAGCAGCTTACTAGCACGGGGGTTGGGTCATGAGCAGTTCTTC
>TRBJ2-7|TRBV15|TRBD1|.
CATSRGGQGSYEQYF
TGTGCCACCAGCAGAGGGGGACAGGGCTCCTACGAGCAGTACTTC
>TRBJ2-7|TRBV6-2/TRBV6-3|.|.
CASSGQLNYEQYF
TGTGCCAGCAGTGGACAGCTGAACTACGAGCAGTACTTC
>TRBJ2-1|TRBV6-4|.|.
CASSDKDSEQFF
TGTGCCAGCAGTGACAAAGATAGTGAGCAGTTCTTC
>TRBJ2-7|TRBV10-3|TRBD1|few
CAISQQGSSYEQYF
TGTGCCATCAGTCAACAGGGGAGCTCCTACGAGCAGTACTTC
>TRBJ2-7|TRBV15|TRBD2|once
CATSRAWGGTSYEQYF
TGTGCCACCAGCAGGGCCTGGGGAGGGACCTCCTACGAGCAGTACTTC
>TRBJ1-1|TRBV4-3|.|.
CASSQGGGEAFF
TGCGCCAGCAGCCAAGGTGGGGGGGAAGCTTTCTTT
>TRBJ1-2|TRBV24-1|.|once
CATSERQGSGYTF
TGTGCCACCAGTGAACGGCAGGGTAGTGGCTACACCTTC
>TRBJ1-3|TRBV7-8|.|.
CASSRYSGNTIYF
TGTGCCAGCAGCCGATACTCTGGAAACACCATATATTTT
>TRBJ2-7|TRBV2|.|.
CASSEVTGNEQYF
TGTGCCAGCAGTGAGGTAACAGGGAACGAGCAGTACTTC
>TRBJ2-7|TRBV7-9|TRBD2|.
CASSFLAGVGNEQYF
TGTGCCAGCAGCTTCCTAGCGGGAGTCGGCAACGAGCAGTACTTC